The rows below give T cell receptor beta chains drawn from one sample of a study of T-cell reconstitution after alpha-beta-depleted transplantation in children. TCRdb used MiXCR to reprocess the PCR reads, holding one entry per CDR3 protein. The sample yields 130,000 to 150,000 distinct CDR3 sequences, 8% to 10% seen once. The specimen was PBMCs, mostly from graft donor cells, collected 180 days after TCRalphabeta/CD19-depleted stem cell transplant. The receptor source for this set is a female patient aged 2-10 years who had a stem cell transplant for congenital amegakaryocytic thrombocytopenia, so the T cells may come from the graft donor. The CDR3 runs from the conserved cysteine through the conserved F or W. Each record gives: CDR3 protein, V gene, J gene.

CASSLQNTEELFF,TRBV12-3/TRBV12-4,TRBJ2-2
CASRDQGGNEKLFF,TRBV6-1,TRBJ1-4
CASLWEATQYF,TRBV2,TRBJ2-5
CSVRTGGSNQPQHF,TRBV29-1,TRBJ1-5
CASSAVGSGLTFNEQFF,TRBV7-9,TRBJ2-1
CASSWGTSGYTGELFF,TRBV27,TRBJ2-2
CARSAGFQETQYF,TRBV4-1,TRBJ2-5
CASRSLGLAGDEQYF,TRBV12-3/TRBV12-4,TRBJ2-7
CSARGQGETTGELFF,TRBV20-1,TRBJ2-2
CASSQERWLGEVDTGELFF,TRBV4-3,TRBJ2-2